Detailed here is one T cell receptor (beta chain). What it binds is unknown. This specimen comes from a study of early T cells in non-severe SARS-CoV-2 infection. Study details: Unsorted whole-blood RNA was sequenced in bulk, leaving chains unpaired.

Study-wide results and caveats: The VDJdb matching leaned toward anti-spike CD8 responses and overlooked private and CD4 specificities.

Unique molecular identifiers tagged individual cDNA molecules. Each CDR3 protein gets one entry after TCRdb re-called the 5' RACE reads with MiXCR. The sample lists tens of thousands of distinct CDR3 sequences, roughly 10% occurring once. Sequenced material: whole blood. This clonotype was obtained from an adult who was a healthcare worker with PCR-confirmed SARS-CoV-2 infection or an uninfected control (not recorded which).

The CDR3 DNA reads as TGTGCCAGCAGTCCCTCAGGGACAGACTACGAGCAGTACTTC. Protein: CASSPSGTDYEQYF. The chain carries TRBV12-3 or TRBV12-4 and TRBJ2-7, with 7 bases aligning to TRBD1. Germline trimming cut 5 bases from V and 3 bases from J; bases unmatched to any gene: 7. CDR3 length equals 14 residues.